Shown below are 24 T cell receptor beta chains from a single sample sequenced in a study of shared clonotypes between healthy human individuals. Naivety among CD8 cells was defined by CD45RO negativity and positive CCR7 selection, thereby excluding terminally differentiated effector memory CD45RA+ cells. The protocol was immunoSEQ multiplex PCR, while the TCRdb copy is restricted to in-frame clones and leaves out a portion. Of about 1,900,000 clones listed, roughly 95% are singletons. The sequenced material came from naive CD8+ T cells sorted from blood. These receptors came from a man aged 18 to 29 in good health.

The J gene is TRBJ2-3, the V gene TRBV9; 8 nucleotides align to TRBD1. The V gene's germline CDR1 is SGDLS and CDR2 YYNGEE. This CDR3 spans 15 amino acids. The V gene end was trimmed by 4 bases and the J gene end by 0 bases; junction bases not matched to a gene: 4. CDR3 in DNA: TGTGCCAGCAGCTCGGGACAGGAGAGCACAGATACGCAGTATTTT. As protein: CASSSGQESTDTQYF.

The DNA for the CDR3 is TGTGCCAGCAGTTATGACGGACTCCCTGAAGCTTTCTTT. Amino acids: CASSYDGLPEAFF. This chain connects TRBV9 to TRBJ1-1, with unresolved D. V was trimmed by 5 bases and J by 6 bases, leaving 14 bases between them. CDR1 and CDR2 from the germline V gene are SGDLS and YYNGEE. The CDR3 sequence is 13 residues long.

This rearrangement joins TRBV27 to TRBJ2-1; TRBD1 or TRBD2 may be the D gene (6 bases each). Deletions cut 6 bases from V and 9 bases from J, with 9 bases between. The CDR3 consists of 11 residues. Germline assignment: CDR1 MNHEY and CDR2 SMNVEV (reference sequence). CDR3 region: CASRGGREQFF. CDR3 DNA: TGTGCCAGCAGAGGGGGGCGTGAGCAGTTCTTC.

The table lists this clone with a count of one. The chain joins TRBV5-5 to TRBJ2-3; 11 bases match TRBD1. Germline CDR1 and CDR2: SGHKS and YYEKEE (reference sequence). J was trimmed by 3 bases and V by 2 bases; bases with no gene match: 5. This CDR3 is 16 amino acids long. The CDR3 coding sequence is TGTGCCAGCAGCTTATGGGACAGGGGGGGTACAGATACGCAGTATTTT. Translation gives CASSLWDRGGTDTQYF.

V gene TRBV19 combines with J gene TRBJ1-5; 8 bases fit TRBD1. Losses at the gene ends were 1 base for V and 4 bases for J; bases not matched to a gene: 6. The germline CDR1 and CDR2 sequences are LNHDA and SQIVND (reference sequence). This CDR3 comprises 16 residues. This chain's CDR3 is CASSIVGGQGNQPQHF. The CDR3 DNA reads TGTGCCAGTAGTATAGTGGGAGGACAGGGTAATCAGCCCCAGCATTTT.

The chain employs TRBV2 and TRBJ2-7, with D possibly matching TRBD2 (5 bases). V gave up 6 bases and J gave up 3 bases, with 15 bases separating them. CDR1 and CDR2 from the germline V gene are SNHLY and FYNNEI. CDR3 length: 14 amino acids. Here the CDR3 reads CASREVGIDYEQYF. The DNA of the CDR3 is TGTGCCAGCAGGGAGGTAGGGATCGACTACGAGCAGTACTTC.

V gene TRBV5-1 combines with J gene TRBJ1-4; D not resolved. The V gene lost 3 bases and the J gene lost 6 bases, with 12 bases spanning the gap. The CDR3 spans 14 residues. Germline V lookup: CDR1 SGHRS, CDR2 YFSETQ. The CDR3 DNA reads TGCGCCAGCAGCTCCCGGGAGCTCCATGAAAAACTGTTTTTT. Residues: CASSSRELHEKLFF.

The rearrangement joins TRBV28 to TRBJ1-5, with D possibly matching TRBD1 (5 bases). The CDR3 spans 16 residues. The V end was cut by 6 bases, the J end by 3 bases, with 18 bases between. Germline assignment: CDR1 MDHEN and CDR2 SYDVKM. The chain's CDR3 is CASSPITTGNNQPQHF. The CDR3 region has the DNA TGTGCCAGCAGCCCAATAACAACAGGCAACAATCAGCCCCAGCATTTT.

Notes on this clone: The identical CDR3 is also encoded by other nucleotide sequences in the sample. The chain joins TRBV29-1 to TRBJ2-7; D not certain. The CDR3 totals 10 residues. V shed 0 bases and J shed 6 bases, with 3 bases lying between them. The V gene's germline CDR1 is SQVTM and CDR2 ANQGSEA. CDR3 sequence: CSVEDGEQYF. CDR3 DNA sequence: TGCAGCGTTGAAGACGGCGAGCAGTACTTC.

The rearrangement uses TRBV6-1 and TRBJ1-5; a possible D gene is TRBD1 (6 bases). Trimming stripped 1 base from V and 8 bases from J, with 15 bases between. Germline V CDR1 and CDR2: MNHNS, SASEGT. CDR3 size: 15 residues. The CDR3 is CASSEVPDSLEPQHF. The CDR3 bases are TGTGCCAGCAGTGAAGTCCCGGACAGCCTTGAGCCCCAGCATTTT.

V gene TRBV19 combines with J gene TRBJ2-7, with D possibly matching TRBD1 (6 bases). CDR1 and CDR2 (germline): LNHDA, SQIVND (reference sequence). CDR3 length equals 16 residues. The ends were cut back, 6 bases at V and 5 bases at J, with 23 bases in the middle. CDR3 region: CASSLHPRGERDEQYF. CDR3 coding DNA: TGTGCCAGTAGCCTCCACCCCAGGGGCGAACGAGACGAGCAGTACTTC.

The gene calls are TRBV25-1 and TRBJ2-1, with TRBD1 matching 12 bases. This CDR3 comprises 17 residues. Germline values: CDR1 MGHDK, CDR2 SYGVNS. V was clipped by 1 base and J by 5 bases; unmatched bases: 6. CDR3 DNA sequence: TGTGCCAGCAGTGAATTTCTGGGACAGGGGGCCGACAATGAGCAGTTCTTC. Encoded protein: CASSEFLGQGADNEQFF.

The V gene is TRBV2, the J gene TRBJ2-7; 9 bases are shared with TRBD1. The CDR3 loop spans 12 amino acids. V gave up 8 bases and J gave up 5 bases; unmatched junction bases: 4. Germline V gene sequence: CDR1 SNHLY, CDR2 FYNNEI. CDR3 bases: TGTGCCAGCGGGGACAGGGAGAACGAGCAGTACTTC. It encodes CASGDRENEQYF.

The V call is TRBV27, the J call TRBJ2-1; D may be TRBD1 or TRBD2 (5 bases each). Looked up from germline, CDR1 is MNHEY and CDR2 is SMNVEV (reference sequence). Deletions cut 4 bases from V and 6 bases from J, with 10 bases between. This CDR3 has 13 amino acids. The CDR3 nucleotides read TGTGCCAGCAGTTGGGGGAAAGCCAATGAGCAGTTCTTC. This sequence encodes CASSWGKANEQFF.

The rearrangement joins TRBV4-3 to TRBJ2-7; 10 nucleotides agree with TRBD2. CDR1 and CDR2 (germline): LGHNA, YSLEER. The CDR3 is 15 amino acids. Trimming took 4 bases from V and 2 from J; bases not matched to a gene: 5. CDR3 loop: CASSPATSGTYEQYF. The CDR3 DNA follows: TGCGCCAGCAGCCCAGCCACTAGCGGGACCTACGAGCAGTACTTC.

A few counts support this clone. The same CDR3 can be traced to other DNA sequences in this sample. The chain recombines TRBV6-5 with TRBJ2-7; D not certain. The germline V and J ends were trimmed by 0 bases and 2 bases, with 5 bases remaining between them. The CDR3 covers 13 residues. Germline V gene sequence: CDR1 MNHEY, CDR2 SVGAGI. The CDR3 DNA is TGTGCCAGCAGTTACTCCGAAGCCTACGAGCAGTACTTC. This translates into CASSYSEAYEQYF.

With respect to this clone: The same CDR3 is also encoded by other DNA sequences in this sample. The J gene is TRBJ2-7, the V gene TRBV9; D possibly corresponds to TRBD2 (5 bases). The CDR3 runs 14 residues. The V end was cut by 0 bases, the J end by 2 bases, with 9 bases between. Germline lookup yields CDR1 SGDLS and CDR2 YYNGEE. CDR3 nucleotide sequence: TGTGCCAGCAGCGTAGTGAGCGGAACCTACGAGCAGTACTTC. This codes for CASSVVSGTYEQYF. Together with reference TRBV9 and TRBJ2-7, the CDR3 gives the full variable domain: DSGVTQTPKHLITATGQRVTLRCSPRSGDLSVYWYQQSLDQGLQFLIQYYNGEERAKGNILERFSAQQFPDLHSELNLSSLELGDSALYFCASSVVSGTYEQYFGPGTRLTVT.

The chain combines TRBV2 with TRBJ1-6, with D tentatively TRBD1 (5 bases). V gave up 7 bases and J gave up 5 bases, with 9 bases separating them. The V gene's germline CDR1 is SNHLY and CDR2 FYNNEI. The CDR3 covers 13 residues. This CDR3 is CASMGEDNSPLHF. DNA for the CDR3: TGTGCCAGCATGGGGGAGGATAATTCACCCCTCCACTTT.

The chain has TRBV7-8 and TRBJ2-2; tentative D call: TRBD2 (6 bases). There are 17 residues in the CDR3. V was shortened by 1 base and J by 8 bases, with 20 bases between the two germline ends. Germline V lookup: CDR1 SGHVS, CDR2 FQNEAQ. Here the CDR3 reads CASSLGTGGTGTGELFF. The CDR3 nucleotides are TGTGCCAGCAGCTTAGGGACGGGCGGGACGGGGACGGGGGAGCTGTTTTTT.

This clone came up once. The CDR3 DNA is TGTGCCAGCAATCGACGGCGCAACACTGAAGCTTTCTTT. Residues: CASNRRRNTEAFF. V usage is TRBV2 and J usage is TRBJ1-1; D is unclear. This CDR3 is 13 amino acids long. CDR1 is SNHLY and CDR2 is FYNNEI in the germline V gene. Trimming took 7 bases from V and 2 from J, leaving 11 bases between them.

The gene calls are TRBV4-1 and TRBJ2-7, with D tentatively TRBD1 or TRBD2 (5 bases each). Trimming removed 2 bases from V and 3 bases from J, with 17 bases in between. Germline V lookup: CDR1 MGHRA, CDR2 YSYEKL. The CDR3 sequence is 16 residues long. CDR3 in amino acids: CASSQKVSGDGYEQYF. The CDR3 DNA sequence: TGCGCCAGCAGCCAAAAAGTAAGTGGGGACGGCTACGAGCAGTACTTC.

V is TRBV4-3 and J is TRBJ1-5; no reliable D call. The V end was cut by 1 base, the J end by 6 bases, with 10 bases between. Germline V lookup: CDR1 LGHNA, CDR2 YSLEER. The CDR3 contains 14 residues. CDR3 nucleotides: TGCGCCAGCAGCCAAGTAGGGTTTGGTCAGCCCCAGCATTTT. It codes for CASSQVGFGQPQHF.

The rearrangement uses TRBV5-8 and TRBJ2-2, with D uncertain. Germline loops: CDR1 SGHTS, CDR2 YDEGEE. V lost 1 base, J lost 4 bases, and 11 bases lay in between. The CDR3 length is 15 residues. CDR3 amino acids: CASSLLQIGTGELFF. Here the CDR3 DNA reads TGTGCCAGCAGCTTGCTGCAGATAGGCACCGGGGAGCTGTTTTTT.

The chain has TRBV28 and TRBJ2-6; D gene unclear. The germline V gene has CDR1 MDHEN and CDR2 SYDVKM. The CDR3 sequence is 14 residues long. Trimming pared 4 bases from V and 1 base from J, leaving 5 bases between. The CDR3 DNA follows: TGTGCCAGCAGTTGGATATCTGGGGCCAACGTCCTGACTTTC. Its protein is CASSWISGANVLTF.